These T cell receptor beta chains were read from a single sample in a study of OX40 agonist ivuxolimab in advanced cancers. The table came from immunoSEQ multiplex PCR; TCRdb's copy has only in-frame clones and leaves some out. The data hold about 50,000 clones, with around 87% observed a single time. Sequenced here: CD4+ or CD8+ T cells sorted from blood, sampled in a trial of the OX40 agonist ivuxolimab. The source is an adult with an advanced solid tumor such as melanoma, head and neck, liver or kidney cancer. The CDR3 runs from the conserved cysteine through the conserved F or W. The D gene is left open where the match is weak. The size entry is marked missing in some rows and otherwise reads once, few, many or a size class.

CASSYSGSSYNEQFF	TGTGCCAGCAGTTACTCGGGGAGCTCCTACAATGAGCAGTTCTTC	TRBJ2-1	-	15	-	TRBV6-5
CASSQDSQAYTEAFF	TGCGCCAGCAGCCAAGATTCGCAGGCGTACACTGAAGCTTTCTTT	TRBJ1-1	-	15	-	TRBV4-3
CASTGDNEQFF	TGTGCCAGCACTGGGGACAATGAGCAGTTCTTC	TRBJ2-1	-	11	-	TRBV5-6
CASSWHTGHQETQYF	TGTGCCAGCAGCTGGCATACAGGGCACCAAGAGACCCAGTACTTC	TRBJ2-5	-	15	-	TRBV6-4
CAWSVLPGSEAFF	TGTGCCTGGAGTGTACTTCCGGGGAGTGAAGCTTTCTTT	TRBJ1-1	-	13	few	TRBV30
CASSFSGDSGNTIYF	TGTGCCAGCAGTTTCTCCGGAGACTCTGGAAACACCATATATTTT	TRBJ1-3	-	15	-	TRBV27
CASSGWMGQPQHF	TGTGCCAGCAGTGGGTGGATGGGGCAGCCCCAGCATTTT	TRBJ1-5	-	13	few	TRBV27
CASSFSNSWGYEQYF	TGTGCCAGCAGTTTCTCTAATAGCTGGGGCTACGAGCAGTACTTC	TRBJ2-7	-	15	-	TRBV28
CASTKSGAGYNEQFF	TGTGCCAGCACAAAAAGCGGGGCGGGATACAATGAGCAGTTCTTC	TRBJ2-1	TRBD2	15	-	TRBV27
CASSQASSGANSYEQYF	TGCGCCAGCAGCCAAGCCTCGAGCGGGGCAAACTCCTACGAGCAGTACTTC	TRBJ2-7	TRBD2	17	-	TRBV4-1
CASSAEGAGEQYF	TGTGCCAGCAGCGCGGAGGGGGCTGGCGAGCAGTACTTC	TRBJ2-7	-	13	-	TRBV9
CASSLRLAQVTGELFF	TGCGCCAGCAGCTTGAGGCTAGCTCAAGTCACCGGGGAGCTGTTTTTT	TRBJ2-2	-	16	-	TRBV5-1
CASSHGTDEAFF	TGTGCCAGCAGCCACGGGACGGATGAAGCTTTCTTT	TRBJ1-1	-	12	-	TRBV7-8
CASSLFSGGWETQYF	TGTGCCAGCAGTTTATTTAGCGGGGGTTGGGAGACCCAGTACTTC	TRBJ2-5	TRBD2	15	-	TRBV27
CAGAGGLSYEQYF	TGTGCCGGTGCGGGGGGCCTATCCTACGAGCAGTACTTC	TRBJ2-7	TRBD2	13	-	TRBV6-6
CASSPRIAKDTQYF	TGCGCCAGCAGCCCGCGGATCGCTAAAGATACGCAGTATTTT	TRBJ2-3	-	14	-	TRBV4-1
CASSGGGQPTQYF	TGCGCCAGCAGCGGAGGAGGACAGCCTACGCAGTATTTT	TRBJ2-3	-	13	-	TRBV4-1
CASSYVNTDTQYF	TGTGCCAGCAGTTACGTTAACACAGATACGCAGTATTTT	TRBJ2-3	-	13	-	TRBV6-6
CATAPGGVSGNTIYF	TGTGCCACCGCCCCAGGGGGTGTCTCTGGAAACACCATATATTTT	TRBJ1-3	TRBD1	15	-	TRBV19
CASSLAGRGIDTEAFF	TGTGCCAGCAGCTTGGCCGGGAGGGGGATCGACACTGAAGCTTTCTTT	TRBJ1-1	-	16	-	TRBV5-6
CASSRTGKLFF	TGTGCCAGCAGCCGTACGGGAAAACTGTTTTTT	TRBJ1-4	-	11	few	TRBV7-9
CASSARALFF	TGTGCCAGCAGCGCCCGGGCCCTGTTTTTT	TRBJ1-4	-	10	-	TRBV13
CASRRGQGADTEAFF	TGTGCCAGCAGGCGGGGACAGGGGGCGGACACTGAAGCTTTCTTT	TRBJ1-1	TRBD1	15	-	TRBV5-4
CASSQAGGGNYEQYF	TGCGCCAGCAGCCAAGCCGGCGGGGGGAACTACGAGCAGTACTTC	TRBJ2-7	TRBD2	15	once	TRBV4-3
CASSRTQGGDTQYF	TGCGCCAGCAGCCGAACACAGGGGGGAGATACGCAGTATTTT	TRBJ2-3	TRBD1	14	-	TRBV4-1
CASSYSNGELFF	TGTGCCAGCAGTTACTCTAACGGGGAGCTGTTTTTT	TRBJ2-2	-	12	-	TRBV6-5
CASSRNTGELFF	TGTGCCAGCTCACGAAACACCGGGGAGCTGTTTTTT	TRBJ2-2	-	12	-	TRBV18
CASSQDSLRTDTEAFF	TGTGCCAGCAGCCAAGACAGTTTGAGGACGGACACTGAAGCTTTCTTT	TRBJ1-1	-	16	-	TRBV4-2
CASSARASGRDYETQYF	TGTGCCAGCAGCGCCCGGGCTAGCGGGAGGGATTATGAGACCCAGTACTTC	TRBJ2-5	TRBD2	17	-	TRBV7-9
CASSPGRYYEQYF	TGTGCCAGCAGTCCGGGACGGTACTACGAGCAGTACTTC	TRBJ2-7	-	13	-	TRBV27
CASSSREGSPLHF	TGTGCCAGCAGCTCCCGCGAGGGATCACCCCTCCACTTT	TRBJ1-6	-	13	-	TRBV7-9
CASSDGLALTDTQYF	TGCGCCAGCAGTGACGGACTAGCGCTGACAGATACGCAGTATTTT	TRBJ2-3	TRBD2	15	-	TRBV10-2
CASSKMPGLPKPLETQYF	TGCGCCAGCAGCAAAATGCCGGGACTACCTAAACCTCTGGAGACCCAGTACTTC	TRBJ2-5	TRBD2	18	-	TRBV4-1
CASSLGRAGGLGFYEQYF	TGTGCCAGCAGCTTGGGTAGGGCAGGGGGCTTAGGTTTCTACGAGCAGTACTTC	TRBJ2-7	TRBD1	18	-	TRBV7-2
CASSSESGKDKDTQYF	TGTGCCAGCAGCTCAGAGTCAGGGAAGGATAAAGATACGCAGTATTTT	TRBJ2-3	-	16	-	TRBV13